This T cell receptor beta chain is from a study of neoadjuvant nivolumab and ipilimumab in lung cancer. Overall study findings and caveats: From pretherapy to surgery, tumor richness and clonality rose with dual therapy. Blood richness before therapy tracked richness in tumors resected after neoadjuvant therapy. TCR richness and clonality were higher in tumors than adjacent uninvolved lung.

Sequencing used immunoSEQ multiplex PCR; TCRdb keeps in-frame clones, though not all of them. The table records some 30,000 clones, 90% of them present only once. The CDR3 has 15 amino acids. Per the germline V gene, CDR1 is SGHTA and CDR2 is FQGNSA. Trimming shortened V by 0 bases and J by 0 bases, and 5 bases separated the two germline ends. For this clone: Its cognate antigen is unknown.

This clonotype was sampled from an adult with non-small cell lung cancer. V and J are TRBV7-2 and TRBJ1-4; D is undetermined. Sample: peripheral blood, taken after neoadjuvant nivolumab, alone or with ipilimumab, at or shortly before surgery. In nucleotides, the CDR3 is TGTGCCAGCAGCTTAGCGAGATCAACTAATGAAAAACTGTTTTTT. Protein: CASSLARSTNEKLFF.